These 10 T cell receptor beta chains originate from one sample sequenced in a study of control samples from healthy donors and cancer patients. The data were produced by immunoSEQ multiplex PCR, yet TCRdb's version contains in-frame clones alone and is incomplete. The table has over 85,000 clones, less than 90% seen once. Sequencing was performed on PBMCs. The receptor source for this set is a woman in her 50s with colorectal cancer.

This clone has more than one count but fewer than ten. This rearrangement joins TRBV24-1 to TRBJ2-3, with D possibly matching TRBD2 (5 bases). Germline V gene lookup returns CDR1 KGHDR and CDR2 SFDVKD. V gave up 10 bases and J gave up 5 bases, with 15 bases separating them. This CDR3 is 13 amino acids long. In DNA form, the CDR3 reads TGTGCCACTGAGGGCAGCGTTGGAGATACGCAGTATTTT. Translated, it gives CATEGSVGDTQYF.

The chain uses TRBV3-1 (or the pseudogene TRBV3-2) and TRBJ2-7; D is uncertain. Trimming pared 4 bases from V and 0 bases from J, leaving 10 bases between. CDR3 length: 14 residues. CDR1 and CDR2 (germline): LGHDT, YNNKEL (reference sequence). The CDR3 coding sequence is TGTGCCAGCAGCCCCGACCAGAGCTCCTACGAGCAGTACGTC. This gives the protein CASSPDQSSYEQYV.

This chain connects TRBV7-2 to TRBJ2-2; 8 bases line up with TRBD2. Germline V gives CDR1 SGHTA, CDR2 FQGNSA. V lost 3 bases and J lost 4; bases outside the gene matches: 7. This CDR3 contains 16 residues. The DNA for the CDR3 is TGTGCCAGCAGCTTCAGCGGGGGCTATGGCACCGGGGAGCTGTTTTTT. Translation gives CASSFSGGYGTGELFF.

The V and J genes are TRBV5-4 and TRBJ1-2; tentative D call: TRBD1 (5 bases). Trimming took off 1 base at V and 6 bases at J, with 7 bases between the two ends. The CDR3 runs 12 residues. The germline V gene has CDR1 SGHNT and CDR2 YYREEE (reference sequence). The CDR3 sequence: CASSLQGDGYTF. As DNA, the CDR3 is TGTGCCAGCAGCTTGCAAGGGGATGGCTACACCTTC.

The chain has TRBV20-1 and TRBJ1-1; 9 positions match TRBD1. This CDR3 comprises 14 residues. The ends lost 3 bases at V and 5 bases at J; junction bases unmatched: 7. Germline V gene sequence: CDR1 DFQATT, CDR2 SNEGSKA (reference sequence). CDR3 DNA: TGCAGTGCTAGTGAGGGGACAGGGAGGACTGAAGCTTTCTTT. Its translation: CSASEGTGRTEAFF.

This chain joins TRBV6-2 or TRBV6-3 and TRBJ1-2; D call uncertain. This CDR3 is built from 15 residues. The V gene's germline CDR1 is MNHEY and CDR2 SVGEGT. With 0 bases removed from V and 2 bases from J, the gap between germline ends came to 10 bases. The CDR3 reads CASSYSINGNYGYTF. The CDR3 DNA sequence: TGTGCCAGCAGTTACTCGATTAACGGGAACTATGGCTACACCTTC.

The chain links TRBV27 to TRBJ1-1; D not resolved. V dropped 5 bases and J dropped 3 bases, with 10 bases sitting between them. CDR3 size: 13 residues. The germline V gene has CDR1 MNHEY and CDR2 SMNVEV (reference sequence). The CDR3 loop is CASSTEFYTEAFF. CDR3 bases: TGTGCCAGCAGTACAGAGTTTTACACTGAAGCTTTCTTT.

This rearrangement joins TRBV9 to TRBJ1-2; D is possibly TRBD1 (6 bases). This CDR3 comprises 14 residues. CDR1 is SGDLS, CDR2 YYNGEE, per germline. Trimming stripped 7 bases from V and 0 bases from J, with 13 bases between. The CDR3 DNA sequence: TGTGCCAGCGGAGGAGGGGACACTAACTATGGCTACACCTTC. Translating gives CASGGGDTNYGYTF. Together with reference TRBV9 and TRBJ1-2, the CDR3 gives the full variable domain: DSGVTQTPKHLITATGQRVTLRCSPRSGDLSVYWYQQSLDQGLQFLIQYYNGEERAKGNILERFSAQQFPDLHSELNLSSLELGDSALYFCASGGGDTNYGYTFGSGTRLTVV.

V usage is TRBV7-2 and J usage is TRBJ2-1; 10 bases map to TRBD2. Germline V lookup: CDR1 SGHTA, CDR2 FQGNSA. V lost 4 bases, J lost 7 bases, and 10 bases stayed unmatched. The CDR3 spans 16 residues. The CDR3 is CASSSSAGGARNEQFF. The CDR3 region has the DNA TGTGCCAGCAGCTCTTCAGCGGGGGGGGCTCGGAATGAGCAGTTCTTC.

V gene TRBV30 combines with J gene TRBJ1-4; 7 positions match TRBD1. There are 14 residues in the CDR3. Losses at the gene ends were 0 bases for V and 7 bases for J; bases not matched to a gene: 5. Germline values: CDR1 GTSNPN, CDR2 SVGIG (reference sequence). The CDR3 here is CAWSVRGRGEKLFF. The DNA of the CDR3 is TGTGCCTGGAGTGTTAGGGGGCGCGGTGAAAAACTGTTTTTT. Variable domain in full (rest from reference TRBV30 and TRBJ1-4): SQTIHQWPATLVQPVGSPLSLECTVEGTSNPNLYWYRQAAGRGLQLLFYSVGIGQISSEVPQNLSASRPQDRQFILSSKKLLLSDSGFYLCAWSVRGRGEKLFFGSGTQLSVL.